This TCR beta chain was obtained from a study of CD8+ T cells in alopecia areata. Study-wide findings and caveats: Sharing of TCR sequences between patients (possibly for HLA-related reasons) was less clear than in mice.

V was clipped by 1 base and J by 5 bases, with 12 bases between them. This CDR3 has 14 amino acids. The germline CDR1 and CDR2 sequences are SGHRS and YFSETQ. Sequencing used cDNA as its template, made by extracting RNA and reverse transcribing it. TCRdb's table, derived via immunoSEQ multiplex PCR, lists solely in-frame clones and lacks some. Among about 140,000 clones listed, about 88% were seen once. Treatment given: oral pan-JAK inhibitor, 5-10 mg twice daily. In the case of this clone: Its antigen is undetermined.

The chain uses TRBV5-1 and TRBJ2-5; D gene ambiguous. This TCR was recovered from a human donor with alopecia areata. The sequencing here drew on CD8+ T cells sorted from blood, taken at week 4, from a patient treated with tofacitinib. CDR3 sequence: CASSLKGLQETQYF. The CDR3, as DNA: TGCGCCAGCAGCTTGAAGGGCCTGCAGGAGACCCAGTACTTC.